Sequencing of this T cell receptor beta chain was carried out in a study of blood T cell repertoires in COVID-19. As for the study in general: Nucleic acid was either cDNA or gDNA, and it came from T cells, B-cell-depleted T cells, or PBMCs.

In the original workflow: Estimation of nucleated cell counts relied on the amplification of reference gene primers. TCRdb keeps only in-frame clones here, not all; method: immunoSEQ multiplex PCR. The V and J calls and clone size come from that table; D and trimming were worked out from the DNA. The table includes roughly 63,000 clones, approximately 91% detected once. The CDR3 extends over 17 amino acids. The V gene end was trimmed by 1 base and the J gene end by 4 bases; junction bases not matched to a gene: 6. Germline V CDR1 and CDR2: MGHDK, SYGVNS. V usage is TRBV25-1 and J usage is TRBJ2-3; TRBD1 agrees at 12 bases. The specimen sequenced was peripheral blood. The sequence was obtained from a woman aged 45-60 years with active or convalescent COVID-19. In DNA, the CDR3 is TGTGCCAGCAGTGAATCGCCGGGACAGGGGGCGGCAGATACGCAGTATTTT. Translation: CASSESPGQGAADTQYF.